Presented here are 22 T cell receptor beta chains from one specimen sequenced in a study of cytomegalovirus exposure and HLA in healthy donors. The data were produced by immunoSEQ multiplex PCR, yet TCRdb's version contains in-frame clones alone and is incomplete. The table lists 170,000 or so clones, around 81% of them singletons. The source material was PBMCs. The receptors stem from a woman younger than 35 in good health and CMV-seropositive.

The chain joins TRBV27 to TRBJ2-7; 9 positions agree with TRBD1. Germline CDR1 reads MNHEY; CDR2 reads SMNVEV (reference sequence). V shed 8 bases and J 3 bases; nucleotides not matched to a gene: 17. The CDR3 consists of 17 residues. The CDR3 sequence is CASGERTTGGMDYEQYF. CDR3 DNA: TGTGCCAGCGGGGAACGGACGACAGGGGGAATGGACTACGAGCAGTACTTC.

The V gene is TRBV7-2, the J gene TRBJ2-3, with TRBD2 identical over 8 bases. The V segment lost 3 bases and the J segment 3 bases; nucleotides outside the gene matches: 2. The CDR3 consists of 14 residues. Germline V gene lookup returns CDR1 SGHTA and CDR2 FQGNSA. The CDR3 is CASSFTSGTDTQYF. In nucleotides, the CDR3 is TGTGCCAGCAGCTTTACTAGCGGAACAGATACGCAGTATTTT.

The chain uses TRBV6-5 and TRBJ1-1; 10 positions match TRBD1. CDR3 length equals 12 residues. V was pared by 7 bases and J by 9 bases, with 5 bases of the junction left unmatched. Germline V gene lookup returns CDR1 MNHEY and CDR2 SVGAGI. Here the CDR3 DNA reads TGTGCCAGCAATCGACAGGGGGCGCAAGCTTTCTTT. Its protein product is CASNRQGAQAFF.

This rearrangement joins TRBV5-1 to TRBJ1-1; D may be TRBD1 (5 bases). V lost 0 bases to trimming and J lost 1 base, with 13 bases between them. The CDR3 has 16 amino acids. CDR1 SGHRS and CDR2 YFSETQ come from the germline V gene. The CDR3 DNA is TGCGCCAGCAGCTTGGTTGTGACAGAATCGAACACTGAAGCTTTCTTT. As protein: CASSLVVTESNTEAFF.

CDR3 amino acids: CASSGGQGLNEQFF. CDR3 nucleotides: TGCGCCAGCAGTGGGGGACAGGGGCTCAATGAGCAGTTCTTC. V and J are TRBV10-1 and TRBJ2-1; TRBD1 aligns across 10 bases. Germline lookup yields CDR1 WNHNN and CDR2 SYGVQD (reference sequence). V shed 4 bases and J 6 bases; nucleotides not matched to a gene: 3. The CDR3 covers 14 residues.

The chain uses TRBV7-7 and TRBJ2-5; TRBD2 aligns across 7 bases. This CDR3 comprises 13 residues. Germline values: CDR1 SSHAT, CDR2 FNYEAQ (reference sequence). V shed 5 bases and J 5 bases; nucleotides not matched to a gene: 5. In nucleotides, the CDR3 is TGTGCCAGCAGCCGCGGGGGTTGGGAGACCCAGTACTTC. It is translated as CASSRGGWETQYF. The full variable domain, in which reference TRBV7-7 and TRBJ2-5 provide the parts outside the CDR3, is GAGVSQSPRYKVTKRGQDVTLRCDPISSHATLYWYQQALGQGPEFLTYFNYEAQPDKSGLPSDRFSAERPEGSISTLTIQRTEQRDSAMYRCASSRGGWETQYFGPGTRLLVL.

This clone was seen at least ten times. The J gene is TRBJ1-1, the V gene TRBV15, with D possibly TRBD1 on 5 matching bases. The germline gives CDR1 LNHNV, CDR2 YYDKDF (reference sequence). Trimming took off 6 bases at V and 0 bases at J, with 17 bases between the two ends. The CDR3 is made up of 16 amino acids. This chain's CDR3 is CATSGEGLSMNTEAFF. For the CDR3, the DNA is TGTGCCACCAGTGGGGAGGGACTTTCAATGAACACTGAAGCTTTCTTT. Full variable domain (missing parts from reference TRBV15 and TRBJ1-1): DAMVIQNPRYQVTQFGKPVTLSCSQTLNHNVMYWYQQKSSQAPKLLFHYYDKDFNNEADTPDNFQSRRPNTSFCFLDIRSPGLGDTAMYLCATSGEGLSMNTEAFFGQGTRLTVV.

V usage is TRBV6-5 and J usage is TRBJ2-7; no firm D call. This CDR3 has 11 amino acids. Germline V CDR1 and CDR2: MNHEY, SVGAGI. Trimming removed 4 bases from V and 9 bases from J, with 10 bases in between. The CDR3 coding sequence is TGTGCCAGCAGTTCCACTACCGGGCAGTACTTC. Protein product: CASSSTTGQYF.

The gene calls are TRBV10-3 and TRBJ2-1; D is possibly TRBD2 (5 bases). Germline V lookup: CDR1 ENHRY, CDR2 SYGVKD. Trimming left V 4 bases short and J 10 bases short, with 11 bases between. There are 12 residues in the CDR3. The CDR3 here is CAISVGPGEQFF. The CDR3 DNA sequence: TGTGCCATCAGTGTTGGTCCGGGGGAGCAGTTCTTC.

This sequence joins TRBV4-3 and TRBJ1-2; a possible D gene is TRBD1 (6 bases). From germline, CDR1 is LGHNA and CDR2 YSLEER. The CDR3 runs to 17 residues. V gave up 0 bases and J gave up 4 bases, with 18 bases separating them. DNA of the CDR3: TGCGCCAGCAGCCAAGATCAGGGGAAAGGATTCCCCTATGGCTACACCTTC. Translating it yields CASSQDQGKGFPYGYTF.

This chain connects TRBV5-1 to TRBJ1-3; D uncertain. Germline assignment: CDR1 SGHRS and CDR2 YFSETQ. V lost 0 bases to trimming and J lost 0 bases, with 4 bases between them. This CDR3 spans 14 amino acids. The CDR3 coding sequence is TGCGCCAGCAGCTTGGACTTCTCTGGAAACACCATATATTTT. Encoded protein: CASSLDFSGNTIYF.

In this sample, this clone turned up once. The CDR3 DNA reads as TGTGCCAGCAGCCAAGACAGGGGCCACGAGCAGTACTTC. This sequence encodes CASSQDRGHEQYF. The chain couples TRBV6-4 to TRBJ2-7, with TRBD1 matching 8 bases. Trimming removed 6 bases from V and 5 bases from J; junction bases left unmatched: 6. The CDR3 spans 13 residues. The germline gives CDR1 MRHNA, CDR2 SNTAGT.

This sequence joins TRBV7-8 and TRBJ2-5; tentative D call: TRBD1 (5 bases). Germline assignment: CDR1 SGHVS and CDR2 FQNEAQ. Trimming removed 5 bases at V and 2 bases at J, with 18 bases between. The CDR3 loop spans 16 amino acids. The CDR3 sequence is CASSAPRVRAQETQYF. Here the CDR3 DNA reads TGTGCCAGCAGCGCTCCTAGGGTCAGGGCACAAGAGACCCAGTACTTC.

The CDR3 DNA reads TGTGCCATCACCTCAGGGGATCAAGCTTTCTTT. It encodes CAITSGDQAFF. The chain is built from TRBV10-3 and TRBJ1-1; D may be TRBD1 (6 bases). Trimming pared 7 bases from V and 9 bases from J, leaving 12 bases between. The CDR3 extends over 11 amino acids. Germline CDR1 is ENHRY and CDR2 is SYGVKD.

The CDR3 reads CASSQRAFYEQYF. Here the CDR3 DNA reads TGTGCCAGCAGTCAGCGGGCCTTCTACGAGCAGTACTTC. The chain uses TRBV27 and TRBJ2-7; maybe TRBD2 (6 bases). Trimming took 5 bases from V and 3 from J, leaving 11 bases between them. Per germline, CDR1 MNHEY and CDR2 SMNVEV (reference sequence). The CDR3 runs to 13 residues.

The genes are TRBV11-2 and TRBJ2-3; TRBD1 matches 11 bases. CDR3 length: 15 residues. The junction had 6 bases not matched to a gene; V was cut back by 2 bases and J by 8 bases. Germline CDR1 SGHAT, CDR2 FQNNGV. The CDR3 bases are TGTGCCAGCAGCTTAAGGGACAGGGGGAGGGTTACGCAGTATTTT. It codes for CASSLRDRGRVTQYF. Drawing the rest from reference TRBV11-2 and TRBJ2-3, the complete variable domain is EAGVAQSPRYKIIEKRQSVAFWCNPISGHATLYWYQQILGQGPKLLIQFQNNGVVDDSQLPKDRFSAERLKGVDSTLKIQPAKLEDSAVYLCASSLRDRGRVTQYFGPGTRLTVL.

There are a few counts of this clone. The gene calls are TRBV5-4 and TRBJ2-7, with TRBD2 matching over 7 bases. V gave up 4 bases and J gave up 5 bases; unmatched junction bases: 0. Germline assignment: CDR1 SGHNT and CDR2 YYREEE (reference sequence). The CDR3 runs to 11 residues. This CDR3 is CASSSGNEQYF. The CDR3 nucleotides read TGTGCCAGCAGCAGCGGGAACGAGCAGTACTTC.

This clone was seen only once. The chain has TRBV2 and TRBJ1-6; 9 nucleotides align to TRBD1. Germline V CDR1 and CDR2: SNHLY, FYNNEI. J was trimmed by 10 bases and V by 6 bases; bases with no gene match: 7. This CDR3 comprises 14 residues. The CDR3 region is CASSRTGVESPLHF. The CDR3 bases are TGTGCCAGCAGCAGGACAGGGGTAGAGTCACCCCTCCACTTT.

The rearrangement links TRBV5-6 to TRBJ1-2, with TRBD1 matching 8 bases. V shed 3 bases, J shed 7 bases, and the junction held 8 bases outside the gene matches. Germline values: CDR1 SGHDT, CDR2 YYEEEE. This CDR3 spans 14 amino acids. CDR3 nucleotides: TGTGCCAGCAGCTCTAGCGGACAGGGAGGTGGCTACACCTTC. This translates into CASSSSGQGGGYTF.

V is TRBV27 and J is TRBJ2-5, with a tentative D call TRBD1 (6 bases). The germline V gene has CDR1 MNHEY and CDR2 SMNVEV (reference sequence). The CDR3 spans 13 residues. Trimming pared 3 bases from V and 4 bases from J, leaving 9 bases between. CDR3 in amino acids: CASSLTGIETQYF. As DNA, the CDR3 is TGTGCCAGCAGTTTGACAGGCATAGAGACCCAGTACTTC.

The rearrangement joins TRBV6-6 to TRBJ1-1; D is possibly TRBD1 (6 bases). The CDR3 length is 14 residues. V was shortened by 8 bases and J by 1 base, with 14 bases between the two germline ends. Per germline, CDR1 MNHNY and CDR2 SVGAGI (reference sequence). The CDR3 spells CASRSDRTNTEAFF. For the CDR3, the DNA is TGTGCCAGCCGGAGCGACAGGACGAACACTGAAGCTTTCTTT.

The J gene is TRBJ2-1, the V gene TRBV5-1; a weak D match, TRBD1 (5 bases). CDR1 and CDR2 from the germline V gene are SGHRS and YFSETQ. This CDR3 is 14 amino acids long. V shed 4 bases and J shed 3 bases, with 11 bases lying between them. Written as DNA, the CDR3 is TGCGCCAGCAGCCCCAGACAGAGCTACAATGAGCAGTTCTTC. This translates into CASSPRQSYNEQFF.